This T cell receptor beta chain appears in the sequencing data of a study of blood T cells in healthy people across ages. The CDR3 is 16 residues long. Per the germline V gene, CDR1 is MNHNS and CDR2 is SASEGT. Overall study findings and caveats: Calculation of diversity from one million T cells yielded estimates considered to be underestimates.

Regarding this clonotype: The antigen is unknown.

A second PCR, run for roughly 7 to 12 cycles, used a sample-barcoded 5' primer plus a J-beta primer mix. Each cDNA molecule was tagged by a template-switch adaptor with 12 random nucleotides. One entry per CDR3 protein, called by TCRdb with MiXCR from the 5' RACE reads. The sample holds 710,000 or so distinct CDR3 sequences, 22% seen once. Input material: blood. The origin of this receptor is a man aged 70 or older in good health. This chain connects TRBV6-1 to TRBJ2-7; D possibly corresponds to TRBD2 (5 bases). The J call is uncertain, as TRBJ2-5 better fits the DNA end. The chain's CDR3 is CASSEELVATTETQYF. For the CDR3, the DNA is TGTGCCAGCAGTGAAGAGTTGGTAGCGACCACGGAGACCCAGTACTTC.